The rows below give T cell receptor beta chains drawn from one sample of a study of blood T cell repertoires in COVID-19. TCRdb keeps only in-frame clones here, not all; method: immunoSEQ multiplex PCR. The sample lists about 220,000 clones, around 82% occurring once. The sequenced material came from peripheral blood. All receptors derive from a woman between 55 and 75 years old with acute or convalescent COVID-19. Both conserved end residues are part of each CDR3. The D gene is left open where the match is weak. Size tells how often a clone was seen (once, few, many) or the class of an expanded clone, and some rows leave it out.

D | size | J | V | length | DNA | CDR3
TRBD1 | . | TRBJ2-7 | TRBV7-9 | 15 | TGTGCCAGCAGCTTTTCGTTTGAAGAGGGGGCCGAGCAGTACTTC | CASSFSFEEGAEQYF
. | . | TRBJ1-4 | TRBV28 | 16 | TGTGCCAGCAGTTTTGTAGGTGGAGGGGTAGAAGAAAAACTGTTTTTT | CASSFVGGGVEEKLFF
TRBD2 | once | TRBJ2-1 | TRBV28 | 13 | TGTGCCAGCACGGGGGGGCCCTACAATGAGCAGTTCTTC | CASTGGPYNEQFF
TRBD2 | . | TRBJ2-3 | TRBV5-1 | 18 | TGCGCCAGCAGCTTTGTACCCACCGGGGGGGCAGGCACAGATACGCAGTATTTT | CASSFVPTGGAGTDTQYF
. | . | TRBJ1-3 | TRBV28 | 11 | TGTGCCTCAGGTTTTGGAAACACCATATATTTT | CASGFGNTIYF
. | few | TRBJ2-7 | TRBV11-2 | 15 | TGTGCCAGCAGCCTGGACGGACTATCTTCCTACGAGCAGTACTTC | CASSLDGLSSYEQYF
. | . | TRBJ2-5 | TRBV11-1 | 15 | TGTGCCAGCAGCCCAACCACCGGGGGGCTGGAGACCCAGTACTTC | CASSPTTGGLETQYF
. | . | TRBJ2-5 | TRBV4-1 | 14 | TGCGCCAGCAGCCAAGATATCGGGAGAGAGACCCAGTACTTC | CASSQDIGRETQYF
TRBD1 | . | TRBJ1-3 | TRBV27 | 15 | TGTGCCAGCAGCTACAACTCCGGGACAGGGTCCCCCATATATTTT | CASSYNSGTGSPIYF
. | . | TRBJ2-1 | TRBV12-5 | 13 | TGCAGGGACACCCCATACCTCAGCAATGAGCAGTTCTTC | CRDTPYLSNEQFF
. | . | TRBJ2-3 | TRBV7-9 | 15 | TGTGCCAGCAGCGCCGTGGGTACCCTCGGGGATACGCAGTATTTT | CASSAVGTLGDTQYF
. | . | TRBJ1-3 | TRBV19 | 15 | TGTGCCAGTAGTATCAGTGTTAACTCTGGAAACACCATATATTTT | CASSISVNSGNTIYF
TRBD2 | . | TRBJ2-3 | TRBV5-6 | 14 | TGTGCCAGCAGCTTGTGGGGCGGGGGAGATACGCAGTATTTT | CASSLWGGGDTQYF
. | few | TRBJ2-2 | TRBV2 | 16 | TGTGCCAGCAGTGCGTCGCCTAGCCGTTGGACCGGGGAGCTGTTTTTT | CASSASPSRWTGELFF
TRBD2 | . | TRBJ2-1 | TRBV6-1 | 19 | TGTGCCAGCAGTGAAGAGGCTTTTCCCGGGACTAGCCTCTACAATGAGCAGTTCTTC | CASSEEAFPGTSLYNEQFF
. | . | TRBJ2-2 | TRBV5-1 | 16 | TGCGCCAGCAGCTTGTTCCCAGGGGTGGATACCGGGGAGCTGTTTTTT | CASSLFPGVDTGELFF
. | . | TRBJ1-3 | TRBV2 | 15 | TGTGCCAGCAGTTTAGAGACAGTCCTTGGAAACACCATATATTTT | CASSLETVLGNTIYF
. | . | TRBJ1-3 | TRBV30 | 16 | TGTGCCTGGAGTGTACTTGGCGGGAGGGCTGGAAACACCATATATTTT | CAWSVLGGRAGNTIYF
TRBD1 | . | TRBJ1-1 | TRBV5-4 | 16 | TGTGCCAGCAGCTCTCGGACAGGGGGCGCCTGGACTGAAGCTTTCTTT | CASSSRTGGAWTEAFF
TRBD1 | . | TRBJ2-7 | TRBV9 | 13 | TGTGCCAACTCCGGGACAGGAGCCTACGAGCAGTACTTC | CANSGTGAYEQYF
. | once | TRBJ2-4 | TRBV29-1 | 13 | TGCAGCGTTTCCAAGGAGTACGGAAACATTCAGTACTTC | CSVSKEYGNIQYF
. | . | TRBJ1-1 | TRBV10-2 | 15 | TGCGCCAGCAGTGAGGAGGGAGGAGGGAACACTGAAGCTTTCTTT | CASSEEGGGNTEAFF
. | . | TRBJ2-1 | TRBV7-2 | 16 | TGTGCCAGCACCGAAAGGAGGGGGGGACTTTACAATGAGCAGTTCTTC | CASTERRGGLYNEQFF
. | . | TRBJ2-1 | TRBV20-1 | 11 | TGCAGTGCTAGAGTTAACACCGAGCAGTTCTTC | CSARVNTEQFF
TRBD1 | . | TRBJ2-5 | TRBV12-3/TRBV12-4 | 12 | TGTGCCAGCACCTCGGACAGGGCGACCCAGTACTTC | CASTSDRATQYF
TRBD1 | few | TRBJ1-1 | TRBV6-6 | 16 | TGTGCCAGCAGTTACGGGCAGGGGGGTCCGAACACTGAAGCTTTCTTT | CASSYGQGGPNTEAFF
. | few | TRBJ1-4 | TRBV6-5 | 13 | TGTGCCAGCAGTTACTCATCGCGGGAAAAACTGTTTTTT | CASSYSSREKLFF
TRBD2 | . | TRBJ2-5 | TRBV6-1 | 16 | TGTGCCAGCAGTGAAACCCAGCGGGGGGGCCGTGAGACCCAGTACTTC | CASSETQRGGRETQYF
TRBD1 | once | TRBJ2-7 | TRBV2 | 14 | TGTGCCAGCATGGGAGAGACAGGGGCATACGAGCAGTACTTC | CASMGETGAYEQYF
. | . | TRBJ1-1 | TRBV30 | 11 | TGTGCCTGGACGTCCGGGACAGAAGCTTTCTTT | CAWTSGTEAFF
. | . | TRBJ1-3 | TRBV30 | 16 | TGTGCCTGGAGTGGGAGTCTATGGGGCGTTGGAAACACCATATATTTT | CAWSGSLWGVGNTIYF
. | . | TRBJ2-5 | TRBV18 | 13 | TGTGCCAGCTCCACCACGGTTTTTGAGACCCAGTACTTC | CASSTTVFETQYF
TRBD1 | . | TRBJ2-5 | TRBV28 | 14 | TGTGCCAGCAGGGGGACAGGGGGCGAGGAGACCCAGTACTTC | CASRGTGGEETQYF